This TCR beta chain was captured in a study of shared clonotypes between healthy human individuals (dated by TCRdb to 2019 to 2021). Describing the broader study: Three men and two women, aged 18 to 49 years, made up the cohort. Libraries were prepared and TCR repertoires were sequenced by different laboratories using diverse techniques, in order to increase sequencing depth and limit assay-specific biases. Leukapheresis yielded between about 0.8 and 8.9 billion PBMCs per donor. For each donor, CD4 naive and CD4 memory were each run on three plates, CD8 naive on two plates, and CD8 memory on one plate. To estimate repertoire size and how much clonotype sharing occurs between individuals, the study deeply sequenced the blood TCR repertoires of several healthy adults.

Study-wide conclusions, independent of this receptor: Sampling was restricted to blood, and TCR repertoires in tissue are likely to differ from TCR repertoires in blood. Because the study included a small number of donors, the genetic and exposure-history diversity represented was limited. Compared with non-shared clonotypes, the clonotypes found in all four sorted-subset donors had higher generation probabilities. Estimated clonotype richness was generally larger for naive than for memory subsets. Incomplete sequencing was indicated by rarefaction of sorted-subset datasets, despite the large sequencing depth. Based on pairwise subsampling, the degree of clonotype sharing among donors was expected to be affected by sequencing depth. When several donors were compared, the shared fraction of clonotypes was 5% to 6.5% for naive CD4, around 3.6% for naive CD8, 2.3% for memory CD4, and around 0.4% for memory CD8.

Donors were healthy HIV-negative adults with no recently reported acute infections or vaccinations. Every donor was a Caucasian adult residing in Nashville, Tennessee, USA. CD4+ T cells were enriched through magnetic negative selection, after which naive cells were positively selected on CD45RA and the remaining negative fraction served as the memory subset. Blood was obtained by leukapheresis, after which PBMCs were separated by Ficoll-Histopaque density gradient centrifugation and cryopreserved in liquid nitrogen vapor phase. Analytical flow cytometry was used to check the purity and quantity of every magnetically sorted T cell population. Each sorted fraction had its genomic DNA isolated and then quantified by UV absorbance on a Nanodrop 2000c. TCR CDR3 regions were amplified from genomic DNA by multiplex PCR using the deep immunoSEQ assay. Genomic DNA extracted from each cell subset was distributed evenly over all wells of several immunoSEQ 96-well plates, and each plate served as one replicate. For sorted subsets, approximately 210 ng genomic DNA, equal to some 30,000 T cell genomes, was loaded into each replicate PCR. Purified libraries were measured with a Qubit 3.0 fluorometer, size-checked on a Bioanalyzer 2100, and measured again with the KAPA Library Quantification kit. Every immunoSEQ 96-well plate was sequenced on a dedicated single-read 150-cycle Illumina NextSeq 550 flow cell. As for how the authors treated the data: Because only junctional sequences without quality scores were contained in the immunoSEQ output, filtering matching that applied to full-length reads could not be performed. To assign V/J genes and CDR3, sequences were annotated using PyIR, a Python wrapper for IgBLAST v1.9, with IMGT germline references. Reads were removed for weak V/J assignments (E-value above 1e-6), missing CDR3, stop codons, out-of-frame junctions, or ambiguous translated residues. V3J clonotypes were defined as sequences sharing the same inferred V gene, J gene, and CDR3 amino acid sequence. Percentage overlap between repertoires was computed as shared unique clonotypes divided by the size of the smaller repertoire. Richness of each repertoire was evaluated using RTK rarefaction, the Chao1 estimator, and Recon v2.1 estimates of unobserved clonotypes. OLGA was used to compute generation probabilities for all TCRbeta clonotypes that the gDNA method yielded from four donors. Here the immuneACCESS table is served through TCRdb, limited to in-frame sequences with V and J called. Missing clones are a known gap in these copies; in checked studies unresolved V genes cover under half, and the rest lacks a known reason. The V and J calls and the clone size are those of that table, but D and trimming were determined from the DNA. A total of some 2,500,000 clones appear in this sample, 80% to 95% of them only once. About 0.34% of the sample is taken by the ten largest.

As regards this clone: Its binding antigen is unknown. Per-base qualities were not stored, and no clone one base away is much larger.

The CDR3 runs 13 residues from the cysteine to the phenylalanine. Solely the CDR3 DNA is kept, with 39 bases framed from the first base. V sheds 2 bases and J sheds 4 bases, leaving 6 bases between their ends. CDR1 and CDR2 are read off the germline V gene as MGHDK and SYGVNS. Sample: naive CD4+ T cells from PBMCs. Explained via the paper, the cell subset or site label denotes: CD45RA+ positively selected. The sequence came from a man between 18 and 35 years old in good health. Some clones in this sample may be carry-over from other donors' samples. In this chain, TRBV25-1 is recombined with TRBJ1-5; a tentative D match to TRBD1 spans 5 bases. This receptor has the CDR3 CASSEGGNQPQHF. Read as DNA, the sequence is TGTGCCAGCAGTGAAGGGGGGAATCAGCCCCAGCATTTT. The variable domain in full, with residues beyond the CDR3 obtained from the reference TRBV25-1 and TRBJ1-5 genes, is EADIYQTPRYLVIGTGKKITLECSQTMGHDKMYWYQQDPGMELHLIHYSYGVNSTEKGDLSSESTVSRIRTEHFPLTLESARPSHTSQYLCASSEGGNQPQHFGDGTRLSIL.